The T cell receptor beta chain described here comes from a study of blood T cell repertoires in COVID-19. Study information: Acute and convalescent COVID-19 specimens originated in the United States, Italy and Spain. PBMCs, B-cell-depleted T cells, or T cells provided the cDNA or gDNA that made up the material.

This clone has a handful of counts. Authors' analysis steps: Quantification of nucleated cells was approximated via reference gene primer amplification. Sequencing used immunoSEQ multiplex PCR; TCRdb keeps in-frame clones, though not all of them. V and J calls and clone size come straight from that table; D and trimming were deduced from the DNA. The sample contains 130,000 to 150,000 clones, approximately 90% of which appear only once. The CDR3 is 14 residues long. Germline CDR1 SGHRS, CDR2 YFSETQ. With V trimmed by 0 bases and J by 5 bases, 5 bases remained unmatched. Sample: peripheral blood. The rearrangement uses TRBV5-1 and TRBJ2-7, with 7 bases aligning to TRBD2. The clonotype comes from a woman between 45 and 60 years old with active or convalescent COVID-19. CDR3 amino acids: CASSLDGTTDEQYF. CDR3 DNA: TGCGCCAGCAGCTTGGACGGGACTACTGACGAGCAGTACTTC.